This T cell receptor beta chain emerged from a study of beta chain features in type 1 diabetes. Findings of the study overall: VDJ junctions in type 1 diabetes patients carried more deletions and fewer insertions. Researchers cautioned that cDNA sequencing could over-represent cells with high TCR expression. Shorter TCRB CDR3s, moderately but significantly so, were found in Type 1 diabetes patients in all four CD4+ subsets.

cDNA synthesis used the whole RNA isolate, giving expressed TCRB sequences. Measured with immunoSEQ multiplex PCR; TCRdb has only the in-frame clones, and not every one. The data show 300,000 or so clones, less than 15% seen once. After removal of 6 bases from V and 3 bases from J, the junction contained 3 bases not matched to a gene. This CDR3 has 15 amino acids. Germline V gene lookup returns CDR1 MNHEY and CDR2 SVGAGI. This clone showed up just a few times. Its matching antigen is unknown. The chain joins TRBV6-5 to TRBJ2-1; 12 bases fit TRBD2. This clonotype was obtained from a woman between 18 and 29 years old with type 1 diabetes. Sequences were obtained from naive CD4+ T cells from blood. This CDR3 is CASSRTSGNYNEQFF. The CDR3 DNA reads TGTGCCAGCAGCCGGACTAGCGGGAACTACAATGAGCAGTTCTTC.